This TCR beta chain derives from a study of cytomegalovirus exposure and HLA in healthy donors. The study, taken as a whole, reports: As confirmed in vitro, three CMV-associated chains were specific for CMV antigens. The study recorded 150 to 200 TCR beta chains that were cytomegalovirus-associated. With high specificity and sensitivity, the classifier reportedly diagnosed cytomegalovirus status.

Profiled with immunoSEQ multiplex PCR; TCRdb holds only in-frame clones, not every one. This table has about 120,000 clones, more than 75% appearing once. The CDR3 contains 18 residues. The junction had 15 bases not matched to a gene; V was cut back by 0 bases and J by 6 bases. The germline V gene has CDR1 LGHNA and CDR2 YNFKEQ. Concerning this clone itself: Antigen specificity is unknown.

These donors were members of the roughly 130-subject validation cohort, a group separate from the approximately 670-subject first cohort. The sample was PBMCs. This receptor was obtained from a woman aged 30 to 39 in good health and CMV-seronegative. The chain has TRBV4-2 and TRBJ2-7, with 9 bases aligning to TRBD2. CDR3 coding DNA: TGTGCCAGCAGCCAAGATGTGCAGGGAGGAGCGGGGGGACGCGAGCAGTACTTC. Protein sequence: CASSQDVQGGAGGREQYF.